These 29 T cell receptor beta chains were sequenced from one sample in a study of cytomegalovirus exposure and HLA in healthy donors. The PCR had 60 Vbeta and 13 Jbeta primers. Method: immunoSEQ multiplex PCR; TCRdb's copy keeps in-frame clones and lacks some. The data contain 65,000 to 95,000 clones, over 70% of them seen just once; the ten biggest clones take up 4.5% to 7%. The sample taken for sequencing was PBMCs. Receptors were obtained from a male donor in good health and CMV-seropositive.

This clone was picked up a small number of times. This chain uses TRBV6-5 with TRBJ1-2; D gene uncertain. The CDR3 spans 14 residues. Per the germline V gene, CDR1 is MNHEY and CDR2 is SVGAGI. Trimming removed 0 bases from V and 7 bases from J, with 12 bases in between. The CDR3 coding sequence is TGTGCCAGCAGTTACTCGGGCGGGATAGCTGGCTACACCTTC. Translated: CASSYSGGIAGYTF.

The chain couples TRBV7-6 to TRBJ2-7; 9 bases are a match to TRBD1. Germline assignment: CDR1 SGHVS and CDR2 FNYEAQ. This CDR3 comprises 14 residues. The V and J ends lost 5 bases and 3 bases, in that order; junction bases with no gene match: 5. The CDR3 region has the DNA TGTGCCAGCAGCCCGAGACAGGGGGACTACGAGCAGTACTTC. As protein: CASSPRQGDYEQYF.

The chain links TRBV5-1 to TRBJ1-1, with 7 bases identical to TRBD1. This CDR3 comprises 15 residues. Germline values: CDR1 SGHRS, CDR2 YFSETQ. V lost 0 bases to trimming and J lost 4 bases; unmatched junction nucleotides: 6. The CDR3 sequence is CASSLGSTGSTEAFF. The CDR3 coding sequence is TGCGCCAGCAGCTTGGGCTCGACAGGGTCCACTGAAGCTTTCTTT. The full variable domain, rest sourced from reference TRBV5-1 and TRBJ1-1, is KAGVTQTPRYLIKTRGQQVTLSCSPISGHRSVSWYQQTPGQGLQFLFEYFSETQRNKGNFPGRFSGRQFSNSRSEMNVSTLELGDSALYLCASSLGSTGSTEAFFGQGTRLTVV.

In its sample, this clone was seen once. The rearrangement links TRBV5-6 to TRBJ1-2; 10 bases are a match to TRBD1. The V gene's germline CDR1 is SGHDT and CDR2 YYEEEE. V dropped 3 bases and J dropped 6; count of bases not matched to a gene: 8. This CDR3 region has 15 residues. Written as DNA, the CDR3 is TGTGCCAGCAGCTCTGGGGGGACAGGGGTCCATGGCTACACCTTC. It translates to CASSSGGTGVHGYTF.

This clone was seen a single time. The genes are TRBV1 and TRBJ2-7; the table's D call TRBD2 went unverified against the DNA. TRBV1 is reported as a pseudogene. This CDR3 region has 15 residues. CDR3 region: CTSRQNAESSYEQYF. The CDR3 nucleotides read TGCACCAGCAGACAAAATGCGGAGAGCTCCTACGAGCAGTACTTC.

This sequence joins TRBV7-3 and TRBJ2-5; TRBD1 agrees at 9 bases. CDR3 length equals 14 residues. Trimming cost V 3 bases and J 3 bases; bases outside gene matches: 2. Looked up from germline, CDR1 is SGHTA and CDR2 is FQGTGA. CDR3 amino acids: CASSLTGGKETQYF. DNA of the CDR3: TGTGCCAGCAGCTTGACAGGGGGAAAAGAGACCCAGTACTTC.

V usage is TRBV9 and J usage is TRBJ2-3; D perhaps matches TRBD2 (5 bases). V was pared by 2 bases and J by 6 bases, with 22 bases between. The germline V gene encodes CDR1 SGDLS and CDR2 YYNGEE. The CDR3 runs to 17 residues. The DNA of the CDR3 is TGTGCCAGCAGCGTGAATAGGAGGTCTCCAGAAACGGATACGCAGTATTTT. It specifies CASSVNRRSPETDTQYF.

V and J are TRBV7-2 and TRBJ2-7; possibly TRBD2 for D (6 bases). The germline V and J ends were trimmed by 8 bases and 1 base, with 12 bases remaining between them. The V gene's germline CDR1 is SGHTA and CDR2 FQGNSA. The CDR3 is 13 amino acids. The CDR3: CASGRNPSYEQYF. The CDR3 DNA follows: TGTGCCAGCGGGAGGAACCCGTCCTACGAGCAGTACTTC. The full variable domain, its missing parts supplied by reference TRBV7-2 and TRBJ2-7, is GAGVSQSPSNKVTEKGKDVELRCDPISGHTALYWYRQSLGQGLEFLIYFQGNSAPDKSGLPSDRFSAERTGGSVSTLTIQRTQQEDSAVYLCASGRNPSYEQYFGPGTRLTVT.

The rearrangement links TRBV6-5 to TRBJ1-5; 7 positions match TRBD1. Germline trimming cut 3 bases from V and 5 bases from J; bases unmatched to any gene: 4. Germline V gene lookup returns CDR1 MNHEY and CDR2 SVGAGI. The CDR3 is 14 amino acids. The CDR3, as DNA: TGTGCCAGCAGTTATCGAGGGGGCGATCAGCCCCAGCATTTT. Protein: CASSYRGGDQPQHF.

This sequence joins TRBV2 and TRBJ2-7; 14 bases align to TRBD2. There are 15 residues in the CDR3. Trimming took 6 bases from V and 6 from J; bases not matched to a gene: 7. Per the germline V gene, CDR1 is SNHLY and CDR2 is FYNNEI. CDR3 sequence: CASRGTSGSFPEQYF. The DNA of the CDR3 is TGTGCCAGCAGGGGGACTAGCGGGAGCTTCCCCGAGCAGTACTTC.

This clone came up once. The V call is TRBV6-6, the J call TRBJ1-6; unclear D gene. Germline CDR1 is MNHNY and CDR2 is SVGAGI (reference sequence). Trimming cost V 3 bases and J 8 bases, with 14 bases left between them. The length of the CDR3 is 15 residues. The CDR3 here is CASSYDRIEDSPLHF. The DNA for the CDR3 is TGTGCCAGCAGTTATGACCGAATTGAGGATTCACCCCTCCACTTT.

The V call is TRBV30, the J call TRBJ2-7, with 7 bases identical to TRBD1. J was trimmed by 2 bases and V by 0 bases; bases with no gene match: 1. Germline lookup yields CDR1 GTSNPN and CDR2 SVGIG (reference sequence). The CDR3 covers 13 residues. The DNA for the CDR3 is TGTGCCTGGAGTGTAGGGACAGCCTACGAGCAGTACTTC. Protein sequence: CAWSVGTAYEQYF.

V is TRBV5-4 and J is TRBJ2-7; no definite D call. V shed 4 bases and J shed 7 bases, with 9 bases lying between them. CDR1 and CDR2 (germline): SGHNT, YYREEE (reference sequence). The CDR3 runs 11 residues. CDR3 DNA sequence: TGTGCCAGCAGCCGGCGGCGGGAGCAGTACTTC. Translation: CASSRRREQYF.

This clone was detected only once. The rearrangement uses TRBV5-4 and TRBJ2-3; TRBD1 matches 11 bases. CDR1 is SGHNT and CDR2 is YYREEE in the germline V gene (reference sequence). The CDR3 totals 14 residues. The junction had 5 bases not matched to a gene; V was cut back by 5 bases and J by 6 bases. For the CDR3, the DNA is TGTGCCAGCAGTAGGGACAGGGGGTACGATACGCAGTATTTT. Its protein product is CASSRDRGYDTQYF.

V usage is TRBV4-1 and J usage is TRBJ2-1, with TRBD2 identical over 13 bases. This CDR3 contains 17 residues. CDR1 and CDR2 from the germline V gene are MGHRA and YSYEKL. V trimming: 0 bases; J trimming: 9 bases; junction bases outside the gene matches: 8. CDR3 sequence (DNA): TGCGCCAGCAGCCAAGATCCGGGACTAGCGGGGCTGGTTGAGCAGTTCTTC. Its translation is CASSQDPGLAGLVEQFF.

This chain links TRBV18 with TRBJ2-3, with D possibly matching TRBD2 (5 bases). The length of the CDR3 is 17 residues. V was clipped by 0 bases and J by 0 bases, with 13 bases between them. The germline CDR1 and CDR2 sequences are KGHSH and LQKENI. CDR3 bases: TGTGCCAGCTCACCACCGACCAGCCGGGGTAGCACAGATACGCAGTATTTT. It translates to CASSPPTSRGSTDTQYF.

This clone turned up a few times. The chain recombines TRBV5-6 with TRBJ2-6; D is perhaps TRBD2 (5 bases). CDR3 length equals 16 residues. V gave up 4 bases and J gave up 0 bases, with 11 bases separating them. Germline CDR1 is SGHDT and CDR2 is YYEEEE. The CDR3 protein is CASSGRRSSGANVLTF. The CDR3 coding sequence is TGTGCCAGCAGCGGTAGGAGGTCCTCTGGGGCCAACGTCCTGACTTTC.

The CDR3 is CASSLEATGGAYGYTF. The CDR3 nucleotides are TGTGCCAGCAGCTTAGAGGCGACAGGGGGCGCCTATGGCTACACCTTC. V gene TRBV7-2 combines with J gene TRBJ1-2, with TRBD1 matching over 10 bases. Trimming at V came to 1 base and at J to 4 bases, leaving 6 bases not matched to a gene. CDR1 and CDR2 (germline): SGHTA, FQGNSA. The CDR3 has 16 residues.

CDR3 in DNA: TGCAGCGTACAGGGGGCGCCCCGTGAAGCTTTCTTT. The encoded protein is CSVQGAPREAFF. This chain connects TRBV29-1 to TRBJ1-1; 9 bases align to TRBD1. The length of the CDR3 is 12 residues. Germline assignment: CDR1 SQVTM and CDR2 ANQGSEA. J gave up 7 bases and V 6 bases, and 6 bases lay outside the gene matches.

V and J are TRBV5-4 and TRBJ2-6; TRBD1 might be the D (5 bases). Germline CDR1 is SGHNT and CDR2 is YYREEE (reference sequence). The V end lost 6 bases, the J end lost 4 bases, and 14 bases lay between the germline ends. This CDR3 comprises 15 residues. CDR3 sequence reads: CASTVGVSGANVLTF. CDR3 sequence (DNA): TGTGCCAGCACCGTAGGGGTGTCAGGGGCCAACGTCCTGACTTTC.

The chain employs TRBV18 and TRBJ2-1; no definite D call. The CDR3 loop spans 12 amino acids. V lost 4 bases and J lost 5, with 6 bases in between. Germline CDR1 KGHSH, CDR2 LQKENI. CDR3 region: CASSRRNNEQFF. The CDR3 bases are TGTGCCAGCTCACGGAGAAACAATGAGCAGTTCTTC.

The CDR3 DNA sequence: TGTGCCAGCAGAGGACTAGCGGGACACACAGATACGCAGTATTTT. It yields the protein CASRGLAGHTDTQYF. The chain is built from TRBV28 and TRBJ2-3; 12 positions agree with TRBD2. The V gene end was trimmed by 6 bases and the J gene end by 2 bases; junction bases not matched to a gene: 3. CDR1 and CDR2 from the germline V gene are MDHEN and SYDVKM. This CDR3 region has 15 residues.

V is TRBV4-1 and J is TRBJ1-6; 7 positions agree with TRBD1. CDR1 and CDR2 (germline): MGHRA, YSYEKL. Trimming cost V 4 bases and J 6 bases; bases outside gene matches: 9. The CDR3 length is 16 residues. This CDR3 reads CASSRHRGIGNSPLHF. CDR3 DNA: TGCGCCAGCAGCCGACACAGGGGAATTGGTAATTCACCCCTCCACTTT.

About this clone itself: It is unclear where the CDR3 begins or ends on the DNA, so no DNA is shown, and the CDR3 is as TCRdb lists it. The chain is built from TRBV7-9 and TRBJ2-7; the table names TRBD2, a call not compared with the DNA. With termini counted, the CDR3 has 13 amino acids. Germline CDR1 and CDR2: SEHNR and FQNEAQ (reference sequence). The CDR3 region is CASSLGFGGGSTF.

V usage is TRBV6-1 and J usage is TRBJ2-4; D not resolved. Per the germline V gene, CDR1 is MNHNS and CDR2 is SASEGT. The CDR3 is 12 amino acids. V was shortened by 6 bases and J by 4 bases, with 7 bases between the two germline ends. CDR3 nucleotides: TGTGCCAGCAGCGAAACTAAAAACATTCAGTACTTC. This translates into CASSETKNIQYF.

The CDR3 spells CASSLETGRTEAFF. DNA of the CDR3: TGTGCCAGCAGCTTGGAGACAGGACGGACTGAAGCTTTCTTT. The V and J genes are TRBV5-4 and TRBJ1-1, with D possibly being TRBD1 (6 bases). The CDR3 covers 14 residues. Trimming cost V 0 bases and J 5 bases, with 11 bases left between them. The V gene's germline CDR1 is SGHNT and CDR2 YYREEE (reference sequence). Full variable domain (outside the CDR3, taken from reference TRBV5-4 and TRBJ1-1): ETGVTQSPTHLIKTRGQQVTLRCSSQSGHNTVSWYQQALGQGPQFIFQYYREEENGRGNFPPRFSGLQFPNYSSELNVNALELDDSALYLCASSLETGRTEAFFGQGTRLTVV.

This chain links TRBV9 with TRBJ1-6, with 9 bases identical to TRBD1. Germline V lookup: CDR1 SGDLS, CDR2 YYNGEE. V gave up 4 bases and J gave up 7 bases; unmatched junction bases: 6. The CDR3 extends over 15 amino acids. The CDR3: CASSSPGQGNSPLHF. DNA of the CDR3: TGTGCCAGCAGCTCTCCGGGACAGGGAAATTCACCCCTCCACTTT.

This clone appeared a single time. The rearrangement uses TRBV19 and TRBJ2-1; a possible D gene is TRBD2 (6 bases). CDR1 LNHDA and CDR2 SQIVND come from the germline V gene (reference sequence). The length of the CDR3 is 16 residues. V lost 0 bases to trimming and J lost 8 bases, with 17 bases between them. CDR3 DNA sequence: TGTGCCAGTAGTATAGATCTTGGGGAGGCTAGACATGAGCAGTTCTTC. This sequence encodes CASSIDLGEARHEQFF.

This CDR3 reads CASKTSGGETQYF. CDR3 nucleotides: TGTGCCAGTAAGACTAGCGGGGGGGAGACCCAGTACTTC. The chain is built from TRBV6-5 and TRBJ2-5; 13 nucleotides line up with TRBD2. The CDR3 is 13 amino acids. Germline V CDR1 and CDR2: MNHEY, SVGAGI. V lost 9 bases to trimming and J lost 5 bases; unmatched junction nucleotides: 3.